The 4 T cell receptor beta chains presented below share a single source sample, sequenced in a study of Ad26.COV2.S vaccination and SARS-CoV-2 variants. The treatment was: roughly 19 received Ad26.COV2.S at low or high dose, single or two shots; about 5 received placebo; per-sample allocation not given. Collection of samples fell on day 63 after the first vaccine or placebo injection. The method was immunoSEQ multiplex PCR; TCRdb's version includes in-frame clones alone and lacks a portion of them. Seen here are about 400,000 clones, approximately 89% observed once, and the top ten hold about 2%. The sample in question was peripheral blood, obtained in a trial of Ad26.COV2.S vaccine versus placebo. These receptors originate from a person aged 18-65 years who received the Ad26.COV2.S COVID-19 vaccine or a placebo.

The chain combines TRBV5-1 with TRBJ2-7; 9 bases are shared with TRBD1. V gave up 1 base and J gave up 2 bases; unmatched junction bases: 4. This CDR3 spans 15 amino acids. Germline V CDR1 and CDR2: SGHRS, YFSETQ. The CDR3, as DNA: TGCGCCAGCAGCTTGTCCGGGACAGGGACCTACGAGCAGTACTTC. Its translation is CASSLSGTGTYEQYF.

The chain recombines TRBV5-5 with TRBJ2-3, with TRBD2 identical over 7 bases. CDR1 and CDR2 (germline): SGHKS, YYEKEE (reference sequence). The ends lost 6 bases at V and 0 bases at J; junction bases unmatched: 7. This CDR3 spans 15 amino acids. The CDR3 loop reads CASNWEGVSTDTQYF. CDR3 coding DNA: TGTGCCAGCAACTGGGAGGGAGTGAGCACAGATACGCAGTATTTT.

With regard to this clone: This specimen includes other DNA sequences encoding the same CDR3. The CDR3 bases are TGTGCCAGCAGTTTCCAGGGGAGGCAAGAGACCCAGTACTTC. Residues: CASSFQGRQETQYF. V is TRBV27 and J is TRBJ2-5; D possibly matches TRBD1 or TRBD2 (6 bases each). Germline CDR1 MNHEY, CDR2 SMNVEV (reference sequence). The germline V and J ends were trimmed by 3 bases and 2 bases, with 10 bases remaining between them. The length of the CDR3 is 14 residues.

This chain uses TRBV28 with TRBJ2-1, with TRBD2 identical over 14 bases. From germline, CDR1 is MDHEN and CDR2 SYDVKM. The CDR3 length is 16 residues. V was clipped by 5 bases and J by 7 bases; unmatched bases: 7. As DNA, the CDR3 is TGTGCCAGCAGTCCGGAGGGGACTAGCGGGAGAAATGAGCAGTTCTTC. Protein sequence: CASSPEGTSGRNEQFF.